Listed below are T cell receptor beta chains from one sample, sequenced in a study of human T cells and chemical hapten exposure. TCRdb re-derived calls from the RACE reads in MiXCR, one entry per CDR3 protein. The data contain 350,000 to 450,000 distinct CDR3 sequences, around 5.5% of them singletons. Sequenced here: whole blood, sampled in connection with sensitization to the hapten diphenylcyclopropenone (DPC). These TCRs come from a woman aged 50 to 60 with alopecia areata. Some clones in this sample may be carry-over from other donors' samples. CDR3s include the opening cysteine and the closing phenylalanine or tryptophan. D genes are given only for firm matches. The size field is filled for only some rows; it gives once, few, many or a size class.

size | J | V | D | CDR3 | DNA
few | TRBJ2-6 | TRBV19 | . | CASTISGDTGANVLTF | TGTGCCAGTACCATCTCGGGAGATACTGGGGCCAACGTCCTGACTTTC
few | TRBJ2-7 | TRBV20-1 | . | CSARDGEGKGEQYF | TGCAGTGCTAGAGATGGTGAAGGGAAGGGCGAGCAGTACTTC
many | TRBJ2-3 | TRBV24-1 | . | CATSGRTTDTQYF | TGTGCCACTTCTGGACGGACCACAGATACGCAGTATTTT
. | TRBJ2-3 | TRBV2 | . | CASSRTTSTDTQYF | TGTGCCAGCAGTCGGACCACCAGCACAGATACGCAGTATTTT
many | TRBJ2-7 | TRBV20-1 | TRBD1 | CSAGQGVYEQYF | TGCAGTGCCGGACAGGGGGTCTACGAGCAGTACTTC
many | TRBJ2-1 | TRBV25-1 | TRBD2 | CASSDGTNNEQFF | TGTGCCAGCAGTGACGGGACTAACAATGAGCAGTTCTTC
. | TRBJ1-1 | TRBV5-4 | . | CASSLGGPWTEAFF | TGTGCCAGCAGCTTGGGAGGACCATGGACTGAAGCTTTCTTT
. | TRBJ1-5 | TRBV18 | TRBD1 | CASSPGQTNQPQHF | TGTGCCAGCTCACCGGGACAGACAAATCAGCCCCAGCATTTT
many | TRBJ2-3 | TRBV7-6 | . | CASSLVGQDTQYF | TGTGCCAGCAGCCTCGTCGGGCAAGATACGCAGTATTTT
. | TRBJ2-5 | TRBV29-1 | TRBD2 | CSVDGTSGSQETQYF | TGCAGCGTTGATGGGACTAGCGGGAGCCAAGAGACCCAGTACTTC
few | TRBJ2-5 | TRBV29-1 | . | CSSSMTFGYQETQYF | TGCAGCTCTTCAATGACTTTCGGGTACCAAGAGACCCAGTACTTC
few | TRBJ1-3 | TRBV15 | TRBD1 | CATSRSRGQGPSGNTIYF | TGTGCCACCAGCAGGTCTAGGGGACAGGGGCCCTCTGGAAACACCATATATTTT
. | TRBJ1-5 | TRBV18 | . | CASSPPSGGNQPQHF | TGTGCCAGCTCACCACCGTCAGGGGGCAATCAGCCCCAGCATTTT
. | TRBJ1-5 | TRBV9 | . | CASSVDGGVNQPQHF | TGTGCCAGCAGCGTAGATGGGGGCGTCAATCAGCCCCAGCATTTT
. | TRBJ1-6 | TRBV29-1 | TRBD1 | CSAGGDRNSPLHF | TGCAGCGCAGGGGGGGACAGAAATTCACCCCTCCACTTT
many | TRBJ2-2 | TRBV5-1 | . | CASSLASTGELFF | TGCGCCAGCAGCCTAGCGAGCACCGGGGAGCTGTTTTTT